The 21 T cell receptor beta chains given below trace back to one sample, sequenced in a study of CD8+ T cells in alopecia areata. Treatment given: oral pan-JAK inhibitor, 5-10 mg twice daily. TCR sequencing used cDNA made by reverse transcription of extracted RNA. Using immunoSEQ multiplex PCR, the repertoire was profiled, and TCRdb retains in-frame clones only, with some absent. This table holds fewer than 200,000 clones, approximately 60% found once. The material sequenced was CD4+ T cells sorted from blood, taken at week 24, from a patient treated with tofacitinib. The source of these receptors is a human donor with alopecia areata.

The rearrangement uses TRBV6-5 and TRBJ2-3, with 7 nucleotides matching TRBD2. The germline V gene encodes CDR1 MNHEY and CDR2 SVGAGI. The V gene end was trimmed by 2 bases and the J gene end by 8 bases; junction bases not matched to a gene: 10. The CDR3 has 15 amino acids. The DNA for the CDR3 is TGTGCCAGCAGTTACCAAGCGGGAACCAGGGTTACGCAGTATTTT. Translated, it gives CASSYQAGTRVTQYF.

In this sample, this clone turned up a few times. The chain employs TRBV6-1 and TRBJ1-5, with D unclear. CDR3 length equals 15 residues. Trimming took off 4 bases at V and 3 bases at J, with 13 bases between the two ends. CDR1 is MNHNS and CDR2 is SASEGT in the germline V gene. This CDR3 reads CASSAKPSVNQPQHF. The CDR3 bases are TGTGCCAGCAGTGCAAAGCCTTCCGTCAATCAGCCCCAGCATTTT.

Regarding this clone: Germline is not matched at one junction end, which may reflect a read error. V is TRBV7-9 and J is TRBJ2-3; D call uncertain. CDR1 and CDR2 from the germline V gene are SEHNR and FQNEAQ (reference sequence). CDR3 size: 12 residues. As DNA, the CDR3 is TGTGCCAGCACCACAAGCAGAGATACGCAGTATTTT. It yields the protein CASTTSRDTQYF.

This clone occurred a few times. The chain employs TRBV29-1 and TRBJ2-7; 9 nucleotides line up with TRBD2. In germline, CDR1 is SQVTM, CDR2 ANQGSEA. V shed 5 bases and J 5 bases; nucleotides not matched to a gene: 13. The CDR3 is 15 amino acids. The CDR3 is CSVSSSGTRAHEQYF. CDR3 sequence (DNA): TGCAGCGTTAGCTCTAGCGGGACCCGGGCCCACGAGCAGTACTTC.

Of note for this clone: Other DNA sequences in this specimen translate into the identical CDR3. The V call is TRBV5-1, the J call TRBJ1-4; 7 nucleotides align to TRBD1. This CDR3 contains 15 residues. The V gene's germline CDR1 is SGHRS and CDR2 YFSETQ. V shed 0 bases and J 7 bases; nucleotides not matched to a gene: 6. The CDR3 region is CASSLGQGQSEKLFF. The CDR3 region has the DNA TGCGCCAGCAGCTTGGGACAGGGTCAAAGTGAAAAACTGTTTTTT.

This CDR3 is CASSLSFASSNTGELFF. The CDR3 nucleotides are TGCGCCAGCAGCTTAAGTTTTGCCTCCTCGAACACCGGGGAGCTGTTTTTT. The chain links TRBV5-1 to TRBJ2-2; D is ambiguous. The CDR3 spans 17 residues. The germline V gene has CDR1 SGHRS and CDR2 YFSETQ. Deletions cut 2 bases from V and 0 bases from J, with 14 bases between. The full variable domain, completed using reference TRBV5-1 and TRBJ2-2, is KAGVTQTPRYLIKTRGQQVTLSCSPISGHRSVSWYQQTPGQGLQFLFEYFSETQRNKGNFPGRFSGRQFSNSRSEMNVSTLELGDSALYLCASSLSFASSNTGELFFGEGSRLTVL.

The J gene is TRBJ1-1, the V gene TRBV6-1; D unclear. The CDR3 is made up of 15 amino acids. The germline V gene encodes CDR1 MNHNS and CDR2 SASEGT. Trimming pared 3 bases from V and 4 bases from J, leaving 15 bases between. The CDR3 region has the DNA TGTGCCAGCAGTGATAGAACTGCCTTGGGCACTGAAGCTTTCTTT. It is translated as CASSDRTALGTEAFF.

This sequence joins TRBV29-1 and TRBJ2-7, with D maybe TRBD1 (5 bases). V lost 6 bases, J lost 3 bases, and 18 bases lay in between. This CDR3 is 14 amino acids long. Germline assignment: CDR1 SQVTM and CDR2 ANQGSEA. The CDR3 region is CSVRGLYANYEQYF. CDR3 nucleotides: TGCAGCGTAAGGGGTCTCTATGCCAACTACGAGCAGTACTTC.

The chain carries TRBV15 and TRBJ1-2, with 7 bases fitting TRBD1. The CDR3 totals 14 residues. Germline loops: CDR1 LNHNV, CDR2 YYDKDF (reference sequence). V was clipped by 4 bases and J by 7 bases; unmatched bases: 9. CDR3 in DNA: TGTGCCACCAGCACCCGACAGGGTCGAGGTGGCTACACCTTC. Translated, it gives CATSTRQGRGGYTF. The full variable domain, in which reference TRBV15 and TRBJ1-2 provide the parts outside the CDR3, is DAMVIQNPRYQVTQFGKPVTLSCSQTLNHNVMYWYQQKSSQAPKLLFHYYDKDFNNEADTPDNFQSRRPNTSFCFLDIRSPGLGDTAMYLCATSTRQGRGGYTFGSGTRLTVV.

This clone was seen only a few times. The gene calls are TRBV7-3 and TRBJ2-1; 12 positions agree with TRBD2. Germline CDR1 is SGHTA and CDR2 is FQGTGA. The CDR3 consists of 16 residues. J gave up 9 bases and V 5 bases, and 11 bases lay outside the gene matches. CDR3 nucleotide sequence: TGTGCCAGCAGCCCCCCTCTAGCGGGGGGGCAGGGTGAGCAGTTCTTC. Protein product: CASSPPLAGGQGEQFF.

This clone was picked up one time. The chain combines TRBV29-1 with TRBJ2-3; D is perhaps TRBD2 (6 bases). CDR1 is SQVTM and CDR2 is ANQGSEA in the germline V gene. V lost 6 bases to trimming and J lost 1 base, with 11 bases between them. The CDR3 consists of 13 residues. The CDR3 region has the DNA TGCAGCGTGACTAGTTGGCGCACAGATACGCAGTATTTT. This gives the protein CSVTSWRTDTQYF.

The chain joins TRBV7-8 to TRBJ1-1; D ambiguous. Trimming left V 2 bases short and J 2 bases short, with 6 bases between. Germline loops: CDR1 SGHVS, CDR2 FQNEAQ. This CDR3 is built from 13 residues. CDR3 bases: TGTGCCAGCAGCTTACAGAGTAACACTGAAGCTTTCTTT. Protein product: CASSLQSNTEAFF. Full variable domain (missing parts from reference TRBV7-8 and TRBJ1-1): GAGVSQSPRYKVAKRGQDVALRCDPISGHVSLFWYQQALGQGPEFLTYFQNEAQLDKSGLPSDRFFAERPEGSVSTLKIQRTQQEDSAVYLCASSLQSNTEAFFGQGTRLTVV.

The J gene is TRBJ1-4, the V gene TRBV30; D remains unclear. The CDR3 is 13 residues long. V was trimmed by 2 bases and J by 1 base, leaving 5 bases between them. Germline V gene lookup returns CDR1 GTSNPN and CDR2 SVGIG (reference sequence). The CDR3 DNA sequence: TGTGCCTGGAGTTGGCTAACTAATGAAAAACTGTTTTTT. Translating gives CAWSWLTNEKLFF.

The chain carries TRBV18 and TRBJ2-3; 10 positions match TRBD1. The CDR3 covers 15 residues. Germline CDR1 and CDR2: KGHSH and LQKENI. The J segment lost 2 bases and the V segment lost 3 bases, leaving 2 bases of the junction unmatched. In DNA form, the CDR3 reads TGTGCCAGCTCACCGGGACAGGGGAACACAGATACGCAGTATTTT. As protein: CASSPGQGNTDTQYF.

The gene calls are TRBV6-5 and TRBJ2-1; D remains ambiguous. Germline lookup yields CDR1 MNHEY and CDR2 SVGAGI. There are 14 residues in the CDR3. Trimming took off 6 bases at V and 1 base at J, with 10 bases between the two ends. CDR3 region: CASSFGRSYNEQFF. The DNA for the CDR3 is TGTGCCAGCAGCTTCGGGCGATCCTACAATGAGCAGTTCTTC.

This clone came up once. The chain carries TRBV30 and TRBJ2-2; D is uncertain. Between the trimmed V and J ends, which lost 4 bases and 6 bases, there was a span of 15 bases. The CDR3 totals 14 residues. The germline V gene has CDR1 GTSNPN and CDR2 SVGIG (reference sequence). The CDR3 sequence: CAWKFSALAGELFF. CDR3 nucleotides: TGTGCCTGGAAATTCTCAGCGCTCGCCGGGGAGCTGTTTTTT.

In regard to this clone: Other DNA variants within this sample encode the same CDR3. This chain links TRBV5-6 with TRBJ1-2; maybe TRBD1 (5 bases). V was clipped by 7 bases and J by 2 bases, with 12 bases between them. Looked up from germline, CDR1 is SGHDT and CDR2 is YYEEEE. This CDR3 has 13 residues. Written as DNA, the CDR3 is TGTGCCAGCTCCCTCGAGGGGAACTATGGCTACACCTTC. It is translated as CASSLEGNYGYTF.

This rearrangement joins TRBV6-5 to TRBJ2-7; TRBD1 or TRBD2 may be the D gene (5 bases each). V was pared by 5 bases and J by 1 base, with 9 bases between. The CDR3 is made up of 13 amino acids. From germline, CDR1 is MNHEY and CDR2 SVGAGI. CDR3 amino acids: CASSGTVSYEQYF. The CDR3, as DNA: TGTGCCAGCAGTGGGACCGTGTCCTACGAGCAGTACTTC.

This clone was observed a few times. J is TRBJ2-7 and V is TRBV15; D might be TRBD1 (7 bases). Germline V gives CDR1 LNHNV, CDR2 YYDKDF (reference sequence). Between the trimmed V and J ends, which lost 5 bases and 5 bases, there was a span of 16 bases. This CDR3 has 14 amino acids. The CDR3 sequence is CATSPGDRPDEQYF. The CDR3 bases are TGTGCCACCAGCCCGGGGGACAGACCCGACGAGCAGTACTTC.

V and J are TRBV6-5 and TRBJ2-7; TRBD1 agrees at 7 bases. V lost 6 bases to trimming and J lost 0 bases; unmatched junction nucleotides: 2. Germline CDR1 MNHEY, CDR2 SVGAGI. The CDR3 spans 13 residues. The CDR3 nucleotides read TGTGCCAGCAGGACAGGGACCTCCTACGAGCAGTACTTC. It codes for CASRTGTSYEQYF.

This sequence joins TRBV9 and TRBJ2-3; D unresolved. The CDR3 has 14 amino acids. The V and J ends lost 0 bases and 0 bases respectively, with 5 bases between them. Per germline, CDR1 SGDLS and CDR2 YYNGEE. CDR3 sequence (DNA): TGTGCCAGCAGCGTAGCCGTTAGCACAGATACGCAGTATTTT. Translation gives CASSVAVSTDTQYF.